These T cell receptor beta chains were read from a single sample in a study of blood T cell repertoires in COVID-19. Produced via immunoSEQ multiplex PCR; TCRdb's table is partial and in-frame only. The table lists some 200,000 clones, around 80% of them singletons, with 10% in the top ten. The source material was peripheral blood. The receptors here all came from a woman older than 75 with acute or convalescent COVID-19. Each CDR3 is given with its conserved first and last residue. Each record gives: clone size, CDR3 length, J gene, V gene, D gene, CDR3 DNA, CDR3 protein. A D gene is named only where the DNA matches it firmly. Size is stated for part of the rows, as once, few or many counts, or as a class when the clone is expanded.

abundance: -; len: 15; j_gene: TRBJ2-3; v_gene: TRBV6-5; d_gene: TRBD2; CDR3nt: TGTGCCAGCAGTCGACTAGCGGGGGGGTGGGATACGCAGTATTTT; CDR3aa: CASSRLAGGWDTQYF
abundance: -; len: 15; j_gene: TRBJ2-7; v_gene: TRBV5-6; d_gene: TRBD1; CDR3nt: TGTGCCAGCATCCTACAGGGACAGGGATTATACGAGCAGTACTTC; CDR3aa: CASILQGQGLYEQYF
abundance: -; len: 12; j_gene: TRBJ1-1; v_gene: TRBV10-2; d_gene: -; CDR3nt: TGCGCCAGGGTACCGAGACAGGCGGAAGCTTTCTTT; CDR3aa: CARVPRQAEAFF
abundance: once; len: 13; j_gene: TRBJ1-2; v_gene: TRBV7-2; d_gene: -; CDR3nt: TGTGCCAGCAGCGAAGGGGTGGTGGGTGGCTACACCTTC; CDR3aa: CASSEGVVGGYTF
abundance: -; len: 15; j_gene: TRBJ1-3; v_gene: TRBV7-6; d_gene: TRBD1; CDR3nt: TGTGCCAGCAGCTTCGTCGGGACAGGGGGAAACACCATATATTTT; CDR3aa: CASSFVGTGGNTIYF
abundance: -; len: 14; j_gene: TRBJ1-2; v_gene: TRBV6-5; d_gene: TRBD1; CDR3nt: TGTGCCAGCAGTTACGGGACAGCTACCTATGGCTACACCTTC; CDR3aa: CASSYGTATYGYTF
abundance: -; len: 15; j_gene: TRBJ1-3; v_gene: TRBV7-6; d_gene: -; CDR3nt: TGTGCCAGCAGCCCAACAGTGTCGTTTGGAAACACCATATATTTT; CDR3aa: CASSPTVSFGNTIYF
abundance: -; len: 16; j_gene: TRBJ2-1; v_gene: TRBV27; d_gene: -; CDR3nt: TGTGCCAGCAGTTTATCGATTCAGGGATCCTACAATGAGCAGTTCTTC; CDR3aa: CASSLSIQGSYNEQFF
abundance: once; len: 14; j_gene: TRBJ1-3; v_gene: TRBV11-2; d_gene: TRBD1; CDR3nt: TGTGCCAGCAGGGGGGACAGGGCCGGAAACACCATATATTTT; CDR3aa: CASRGDRAGNTIYF
abundance: -; len: 13; j_gene: TRBJ1-1; v_gene: TRBV5-6; d_gene: -; CDR3nt: TGTGCCAGCAGCTTTTCTAGGAACACTGAAGCTTTCTTT; CDR3aa: CASSFSRNTEAFF
abundance: -; len: 15; j_gene: TRBJ2-2; v_gene: TRBV9; d_gene: TRBD2; CDR3nt: TGTGCCAGCGGCGTGGCGGGGGACTCTACCGGGGAGCTGTTTTTT; CDR3aa: CASGVAGDSTGELFF
abundance: few; len: 17; j_gene: TRBJ2-2; v_gene: TRBV27; d_gene: TRBD2; CDR3nt: TGTGCCAGCAGTCCCCTCGCGCTAGCGGGAGGGACCGGGGAGCTGTTTTTT; CDR3aa: CASSPLALAGGTGELFF